The rows below give T cell receptor beta chains drawn from one sample of a study of blood T cell repertoires in COVID-19. Assay: immunoSEQ multiplex PCR; the TCRdb copy retains only in-frame clones and omits some. The sample records approximately 220,000 clones, around 86% being singletons. The sample was peripheral blood. These receptors were collected from a man in his sixties with acute or convalescent COVID-19. Each CDR3 is given with its conserved first and last residue. A D gene is named only where the DNA matches it firmly. Some rows have no size entry. The others give once, few or many, or a class for an expanded clone.

j_call | clone_size | v_call | d_call | cdr3_nt | cdr3_aa
TRBJ2-4 | . | TRBV29-1 | TRBD1 | TGCAGCGCCCGGGACAGGGCCTCCGGGGACATTCAGTACTTC | CSARDRASGDIQYF
TRBJ2-7 | . | TRBV27 | . | TGTGCCAGCAGTTTATCGCGGGGCTACGAGCAGTACTTC | CASSLSRGYEQYF
TRBJ1-5 | . | TRBV7-2 | TRBD1 | TGTGCCAGCAGCACGAGAGGACAGGACAATCAGCCCCAGCATTTT | CASSTRGQDNQPQHF
TRBJ2-4 | . | TRBV20-1 | TRBD1 | TGCAGTGCTAGTGGGACCGAAACAGGGGTGGGGATCCTAGCCAAAAACATTCAGTACTTC | CSASGTETGVGILAKNIQYF
TRBJ1-5 | few | TRBV5-1 | . | TGCGCCAGCAGCGCAACAGGTAATAGCAATCAGCCCCAGCATTTT | CASSATGNSNQPQHF
TRBJ1-2 | . | TRBV7-2 | . | TGTGCCAGCAGCTCCCTAGGGCCCGCGCAGGGGGGCTACACCTTC | CASSSLGPAQGGYTF
TRBJ1-3 | few | TRBV7-2 | . | TGTGCCAGCAGCTTAGATCTTGCGGACACCATATATTTT | CASSLDLADTIYF
TRBJ1-2 | . | TRBV5-1 | . | TGCGCCAGCGCCCCCGGGGCCGGGGGATCTAACTATGGCTACACCTTC | CASAPGAGGSNYGYTF
TRBJ1-5 | . | TRBV12-1 | . | TGTGCCAGCAGCTTGGAAATGGGACAGGAGAGCAATCAGCCCCAGCATTTT | CASSLEMGQESNQPQHF
TRBJ2-3 | . | TRBV7-9 | . | TGTGCCGGTTTTGGGGGGACAGATACGCAGTATTTT | CAGFGGTDTQYF
TRBJ2-6 | . | TRBV11-2 | . | TGTGCCAGCACCTCAAACAGGGCTGGGGCCAACGTCCTGACTTTC | CASTSNRAGANVLTF